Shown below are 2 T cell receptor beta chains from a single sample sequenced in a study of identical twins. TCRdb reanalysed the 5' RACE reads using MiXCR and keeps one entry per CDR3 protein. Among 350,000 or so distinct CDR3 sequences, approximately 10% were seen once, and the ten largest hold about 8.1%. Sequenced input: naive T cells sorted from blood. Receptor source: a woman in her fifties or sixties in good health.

The CDR3 nucleotides read TGTGCCAGCAGCTCGTCACCCATGCCCAACTATGGCTACACCTTC. It yields the protein CASSSSPMPNYGYTF. The V call is TRBV7-8, the J call TRBJ1-2; D is unclear. Trimming took 4 bases from V and 2 from J, leaving 14 bases between them. From germline, CDR1 is SGHVS and CDR2 FQNEAQ. The CDR3 covers 15 residues.

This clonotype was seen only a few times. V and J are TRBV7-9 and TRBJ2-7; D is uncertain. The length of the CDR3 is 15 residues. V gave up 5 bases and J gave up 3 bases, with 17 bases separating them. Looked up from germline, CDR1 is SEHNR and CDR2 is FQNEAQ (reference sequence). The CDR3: CASSPPGEGNYEQYF. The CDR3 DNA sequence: TGTGCCAGCAGCCCCCCGGGTGAAGGGAACTACGAGCAGTACTTC.